The T cell receptor beta chain under discussion was sequenced for a study of T cell repertoires in cytomegalovirus infection (dated by TCRdb to between 2017 and 2020). Broadly, across the study: The peptide stimulations were aimed at well-studied HLA-B-restricted epitopes as well as recently identified HLA-C-restricted CMV epitopes, whose presentation resists viral immunomodulation. Because public TCR beta signatures pointed to carriage of CMV infection together with the matching HLA type, the HLA type of each donor mattered for the analysis. Broad study findings and their caveats: In both this cohort and an independent roughly 350-donor cohort, the cumulative frequency of public TCR beta family members distinguished carriers of CMV infection plus the relevant HLA type. The ex vivo response was dominated by HLA-C-restricted CMV-specific TCR beta clonotypes, and the single most frequent clonotype in two of eight donors was supplied by these HLA-C-restricted clonotypes.

The instrument was an Illumina HiSeq 1500. In-frame beta chains were kept once TCRdb had trimmed the public reads at Q25 with fastp and called clones with MiXCR. Rows are unified per CDR3 protein, each entry keeping the most common DNA and genes. This sample gives hundreds of thousands of distinct CDR3 sequences in total; approximately 42% of them show up just once. Clones ranked in the top ten supply 43% of the sample. Reading the label with the study, this specimen's treatment or condition is: in vitro stimulation with specific CMV peptide epitopes to enrich CMV-specific T cells. In the case of this clonotype: Its binding antigen is unknown. No base qualities exist here, and no much larger clone lies one base off it.

Trimming removed 6 bases from V and 2 bases from J, leaving 10 bases between the germline ends. Reading the germline V gene gives CDR1 MNHNS and CDR2 SASEGT. Taken from cysteine to phenylalanine, the CDR3 has 13 residues. Only the CDR3 portion is preserved as DNA: 39 bases, with reading frame beginning at the first base. Sequences were derived from cultured PBMCs, sampled from culture after CMV antigen stimulation. The chain employs TRBV6-1 and TRBJ2-5; the D segment may tentatively be TRBD1 or TRBD2, each giving 5 matched bases. This clonotype was obtained from a human donor in good health (CMV status not recorded). Some clones in this sample may be carry-over from other donors' samples. The CDR3 here reads CASRRGGQETQYF. The bases read TGTGCCAGCAGACGGGGCGGACAAGAGACCCAGTACTTC.